The 8 T cell receptor beta chains below all came from one sample that was sequenced in a study of T cell responses to AZD1222 COVID-19 vaccine. The protocol was immunoSEQ multiplex PCR, while the TCRdb copy is restricted to in-frame clones and leaves out a portion. The profile shows about 170,000 clones, over 85% of them singletons. The sample was peripheral blood, taken on day 0 of AZD1222 vaccination. The receptor set was obtained from an adult in good health.

As regards this clone: This sample includes further DNA sequences coding for the same CDR3. The chain carries TRBV18 and TRBJ1-5; D remains unclear. Trimming left V 3 bases short and J 1 base short, with 7 bases between. Per the germline V gene, CDR1 is KGHSH and CDR2 is LQKENI. This CDR3 comprises 14 residues. The DNA for the CDR3 is TGTGCCAGCTCACCCTCCCTCAGCAATCAGCCCCAGCATTTT. Encoded protein: CASSPSLSNQPQHF.

The genes are TRBV7-9 and TRBJ1-5; D perhaps matches TRBD1 (5 bases). Germline V gives CDR1 SEHNR, CDR2 FQNEAQ (reference sequence). The germline V and J ends were trimmed by 1 base and 0 bases, with 16 bases remaining between them. This CDR3 region has 18 residues. The CDR3 DNA sequence: TGTGCCAGCAGCTTAGTTACGGACAAGATTAATAGCAATCAGCCCCAGCATTTT. Translation gives CASSLVTDKINSNQPQHF.

The J gene is TRBJ2-3, the V gene TRBV18, with 11 bases matching TRBD2. Germline loops: CDR1 KGHSH, CDR2 LQKENI. The CDR3 runs 15 residues. The junction had 3 bases not matched to a gene; V was cut back by 1 base and J by 6 bases. CDR3 sequence reads: CASSPLAGGPDTQYF. The CDR3 DNA reads as TGTGCCAGCTCACCACTAGCGGGGGGGCCGGATACGCAGTATTTT.

The gene calls are TRBV30 and TRBJ2-3, with D unresolved. From germline, CDR1 is GTSNPN and CDR2 SVGIG (reference sequence). The CDR3 has 13 residues. Trimming shortened V by 0 bases and J by 2 bases, and 6 bases separated the two germline ends. The CDR3 reads CAWSVRATDTQYF. In DNA, the CDR3 is TGTGCCTGGAGTGTAAGGGCCACAGATACGCAGTATTTT.

The sample holds a few counts of this clone. The gene calls are TRBV5-1 and TRBJ2-5; D is unclear. Per the germline V gene, CDR1 is SGHRS and CDR2 is YFSETQ. V lost 1 base to trimming and J lost 4 bases, with 11 bases between them. This CDR3 region has 14 residues. The CDR3 loop reads CASSLSVGTETQYF. The DNA for the CDR3 is TGCGCCAGCAGCTTGTCTGTGGGTACAGAGACCCAGTACTTC.

This clone was seen a single time. The chain combines TRBV18 with TRBJ2-3, with TRBD2 as a possible D gene (6 bases). This CDR3 contains 13 residues. The V end was cut by 3 bases, the J end by 6 bases, with 10 bases between. The germline CDR1 and CDR2 sequences are KGHSH and LQKENI. CDR3 nucleotides: TGTGCCAGCTCACCCCCAAGCGGGGATACGCAGTATTTT. Protein sequence: CASSPPSGDTQYF.

The chain recombines TRBV7-9 with TRBJ1-1, with 8 bases matching TRBD1. Trimming took 2 bases from V and 4 from J; bases not matched to a gene: 12. This CDR3 contains 17 residues. CDR1 and CDR2 (germline): SEHNR, FQNEAQ (reference sequence). CDR3 DNA: TGTGCCAGCAGCTTATGGACAGGGCCAAATCAGGTCACTGAAGCTTTCTTT. Protein: CASSLWTGPNQVTEAFF.

This clone has just one count. V and J are TRBV19 and TRBJ1-6; 9 bases fit TRBD1. The CDR3 contains 13 residues. V was clipped by 11 bases and J by 5 bases; unmatched bases: 4. Germline lookup yields CDR1 LNHDA and CDR2 SQIVND (reference sequence). In nucleotides, the CDR3 is TGTGCCGGCGGGACAGGGAATAATTCACCCCTCCACTTT. This sequence encodes CAGGTGNNSPLHF.